This T cell receptor beta chain originates from a study of neurological immune-mediated disorders. The germline V and J ends were trimmed by 4 bases and 6 bases, with 16 bases remaining between them. This CDR3 has 15 amino acids. Germline V gene lookup returns CDR1 MNHEY and CDR2 SMNVEV (reference sequence). This clonotype has at least ten counts. The unsorted libraries were made from 2 million PBMCs kept at -80 C. The cDNA was synthesized by means of template-switch 5'RACE, which was carried out with 10-nucleotide random UMIs. TCRdb itself ran the 5' RACE reads through MiXCR, one entry per CDR3 protein. The repertoire holds 55,000 to 70,000 distinct CDR3 sequences, 3.2% seen once, with 4% to 6.5% in the top ten.

The specimen was PBMCs. The chain has TRBV27 and TRBJ2-1, with D possibly being TRBD1 or TRBD2 (5 bases each). This TCR derives from a woman between 45 and 65 years old with multiple sclerosis. CDR3 loop: CASSSPGLLVNEQFF. The CDR3 region has the DNA TGTGCCAGCAGTTCCCCGGGGCTGTTGGTCAATGAGCAGTTCTTC.